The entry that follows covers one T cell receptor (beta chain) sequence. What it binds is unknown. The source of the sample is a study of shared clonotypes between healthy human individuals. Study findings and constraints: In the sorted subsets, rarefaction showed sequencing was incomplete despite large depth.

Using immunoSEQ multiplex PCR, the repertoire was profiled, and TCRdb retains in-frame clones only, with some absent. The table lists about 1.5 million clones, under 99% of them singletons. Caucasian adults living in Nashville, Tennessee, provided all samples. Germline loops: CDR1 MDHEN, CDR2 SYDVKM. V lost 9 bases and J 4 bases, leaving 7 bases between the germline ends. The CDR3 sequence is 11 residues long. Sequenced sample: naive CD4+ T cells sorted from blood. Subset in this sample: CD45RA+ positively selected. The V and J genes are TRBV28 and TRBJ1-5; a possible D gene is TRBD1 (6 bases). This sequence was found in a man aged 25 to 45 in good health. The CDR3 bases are TGTGCCAGACAGGGTAATCAGCCCCAGCATTTT. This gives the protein CARQGNQPQHF.